This is a list of T cell receptor beta chains from one sample in a study of blood T cell repertoires in COVID-19. Clones were sequenced by immunoSEQ multiplex PCR, and TCRdb holds only the in-frame ones, with some missing. The sample holds 300,000 or so clones, about 82% seen once. Source material: peripheral blood. These receptors came from a woman aged 50 to 60 with acute or convalescent COVID-19. Both conserved end residues are part of each CDR3. The D gene is left open where the match is weak. The size entry is marked missing in some rows and otherwise reads once, few, many or a size class.

v_call	j_call	d_call	clone_size	cdr3_aa	cdr3_nt
TRBV19	TRBJ1-4	TRBD1	-	CASSDRAKNEKLFF	TGTGCCAGTAGCGACAGGGCCAAAAATGAAAAACTGTTTTTT
TRBV6-6	TRBJ2-7	TRBD2	-	CASSYASGSSYEQYF	TGTGCCAGCAGTTACGCTAGCGGGAGTTCCTACGAGCAGTACTTC
TRBV28	TRBJ1-5	-	-	CASWGSSNQPQHF	TGTGCCAGCTGGGGCTCAAGCAATCAGCCCCAGCATTTT
TRBV11-3	TRBJ2-1	-	-	CASSRDWNSYNEQFF	TGTGCCAGCAGCAGGGACTGGAACTCCTACAATGAGCAGTTCTTC
TRBV9	TRBJ2-2	TRBD2	-	CASNNPAGGTGELFF	TGTGCCAGCAACAACCCCGCGGGAGGAACCGGGGAGCTGTTTTTT
TRBV18	TRBJ1-2	TRBD1	-	CASSPDRDGYTF	TGTGCCAGCTCACCAGACAGGGATGGCTACACCTTC
TRBV29-1	TRBJ2-7	TRBD2	once	CSVGGGYEQYF	TGCAGCGTTGGGGGGGGTTACGAGCAGTACTTC
TRBV6-4	TRBJ2-3	TRBD2	-	CASSEGTSVTDTQYF	TGTGCCAGCAGCGAAGGGACTAGCGTCACGGATACGCAGTATTTT
TRBV28	TRBJ1-5	TRBD1	once	CASSEPGQHQPQHF	TGTGCCAGCAGTGAACCGGGACAGCATCAGCCCCAGCATTTT
TRBV18	TRBJ2-2	-	-	CASSWGPPPNTGELFF	TGTGCCAGCTCATGGGGCCCTCCTCCGAACACCGGGGAGCTGTTTTTT
TRBV28	TRBJ2-3	TRBD1	-	CASSARQGSTDTQYF	TGTGCCAGCAGTGCCCGACAGGGCAGCACAGATACGCAGTATTTT
TRBV19	TRBJ2-7	TRBD1	-	CASSVPSQGVYEQYF	TGTGCCAGTAGTGTTCCATCACAGGGGGTCTACGAGCAGTACTTC
TRBV29-1	TRBJ1-4	-	-	CSVTFVAQGNEKLFF	TGCAGCGTTACCTTCGTGGCGCAGGGTAATGAAAAACTGTTTTTT
TRBV6-5	TRBJ2-7	TRBD1	few	CASRIRGPHEQYF	TGTGCCAGCAGGATCAGGGGGCCTCACGAGCAGTACTTC
TRBV9	TRBJ1-1	TRBD1	-	CASSQTGAGPIEAFF	TGTGCCAGCAGCCAAACAGGGGCGGGCCCTATTGAAGCTTTCTTT
TRBV5-4	TRBJ2-7	TRBD2	-	CASSLWTSGTYEQYF	TGTGCCAGCAGCTTGTGGACTAGCGGTACCTACGAGCAGTACTTC
TRBV5-1	TRBJ2-7	TRBD2	-	CASSSTSGGSYEQYF	TGCGCCAGCAGCTCTACTAGCGGGGGCTCCTACGAGCAGTACTTC
TRBV19	TRBJ1-1	TRBD1	once	CASSIVGQGASTEAFF	TGTGCCAGTAGTATAGTTGGACAGGGGGCTTCCACTGAAGCTTTCTTT
TRBV9	TRBJ2-1	-	once	CASSISTHGQIYNEQFF	TGTGCCAGCAGCATATCCACCCACGGACAAATATACAATGAGCAGTTCTTC
TRBV7-8	TRBJ1-3	-	-	CASSLGGGGNTIYF	TGTGCCAGCAGCTTAGGGGGGGGAGGAAACACCATATATTTT
TRBV5-1	TRBJ1-4	-	-	CASHQGLPTEKLFF	TGCGCCAGCCACCAGGGCTTACCGACGGAAAAACTGTTTTTT
TRBV27	TRBJ1-1	-	once	CATQIRAGAEAFF	TGTGCCACCCAGATAAGGGCGGGGGCTGAAGCTTTCTTT
TRBV5-1	TRBJ2-3	-	few	CASSLAAGKFTDTQYF	TGCGCCAGCAGCTTGGCGGCGGGAAAGTTCACAGATACGCAGTATTTT
TRBV3-1/TRBV3-2	TRBJ2-3	TRBD1	-	CASRGQAAQYF	TGTGCCAGCAGGGGACAGGCCGCGCAGTATTTT
TRBV7-3	TRBJ2-3	-	-	CASSLVLASRDTQYF	TGTGCCAGCAGCTTAGTCCTCGCTAGCAGAGATACGCAGTATTTT
TRBV18	TRBJ2-7	-	-	CASSTDSHSYEQYF	TGTGCCAGCTCTACGGACTCCCACTCCTACGAGCAGTACTTC